Sequencing of this T cell receptor beta chain was carried out in a study of cytomegalovirus exposure and HLA in healthy donors. Whole-study results and caveats: Clonal expansion was found to be greater in HLA-associated TCR beta chains than in equally common others in a later analysis. Later, an analysis found that common viral pathogens appeared to be linked with several of the most significant clusters.

Trimming took 4 bases from V and 3 from J; bases not matched to a gene: 7. The CDR3 runs 17 residues. From germline, CDR1 is KGHSH and CDR2 LQKENI. Primers: 60 Vbeta forward and 13 Jbeta reverse. Under the authors' procedure: The authors later counted 70 million to 85 million unique TCR beta chains, 9 million to 12 million of them shared. Data came from immunoSEQ multiplex PCR; TCRdb stores just in-frame clones and leaves some out. The D gene and trimming were derived from the DNA, and the V and J assignments and clone size from that table. The sample carries under 250,000 clones, around 73% recorded once. Comments on this clone: The antigen is unknown.

The chain has TRBV18 and TRBJ2-2; 11 nucleotides match TRBD2. Sequencing input: PBMCs. The source is a male donor in good health and CMV-seronegative. The chain's CDR3 is CASSRASGRPDTGELFF. The CDR3 region has the DNA TGTGCCAGCTCACGGGCTAGCGGGAGGCCGGACACCGGGGAGCTGTTTTTT.